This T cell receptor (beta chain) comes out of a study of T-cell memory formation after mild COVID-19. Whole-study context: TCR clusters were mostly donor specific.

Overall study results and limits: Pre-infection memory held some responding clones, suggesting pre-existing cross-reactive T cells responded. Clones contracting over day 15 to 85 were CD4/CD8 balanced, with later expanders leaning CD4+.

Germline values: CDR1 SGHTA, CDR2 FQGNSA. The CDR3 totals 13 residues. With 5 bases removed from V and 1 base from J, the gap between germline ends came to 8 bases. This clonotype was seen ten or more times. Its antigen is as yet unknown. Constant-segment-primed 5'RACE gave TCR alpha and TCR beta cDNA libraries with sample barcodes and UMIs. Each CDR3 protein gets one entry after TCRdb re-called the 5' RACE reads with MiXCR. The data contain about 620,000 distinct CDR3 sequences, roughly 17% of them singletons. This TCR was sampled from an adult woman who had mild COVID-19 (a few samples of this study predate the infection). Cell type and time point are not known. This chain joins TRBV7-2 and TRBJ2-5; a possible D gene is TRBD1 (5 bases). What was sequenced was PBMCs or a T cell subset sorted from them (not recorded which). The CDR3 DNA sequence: TGTGCCAGCAGCCATGACAGCCAAGAGACCCAGTACTTC. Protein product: CASSHDSQETQYF.